This entry lists 9 T cell receptor beta chains sequenced from one sample in a study of blood T cell repertoires in COVID-19. Sequenced by immunoSEQ multiplex PCR; TCRdb stores in-frame clones only, minus some. The sample yields under 140,000 clones, 88% seen once. The sequenced material came from peripheral blood. These receptors came from a woman in her fifties or sixties with acute or convalescent COVID-19.

The gene calls are TRBV27 and TRBJ2-1; D might be TRBD2 (6 bases). The CDR3 contains 15 residues. Germline assignment: CDR1 MNHEY and CDR2 SMNVEV (reference sequence). Trimming shortened V by 7 bases and J by 3 bases, and 16 bases separated the two germline ends. CDR3 sequence reads: CASTGSSGNYNEQFF. The CDR3 region has the DNA TGTGCCAGCACAGGGAGTAGCGGAAACTACAATGAGCAGTTCTTC.

The chain carries TRBV7-9 and TRBJ2-5, with a possible D match to TRBD1 (6 bases). Deletions cut 2 bases from V and 5 bases from J, with 15 bases between. Germline CDR1 reads SEHNR; CDR2 reads FQNEAQ (reference sequence). This CDR3 contains 15 residues. The CDR3 DNA reads as TGTGCCAGCAGCTTAACCCCTACAGGGTTGGAGACCCAGTACTTC. Amino acids: CASSLTPTGLETQYF.

The CDR3: CSVDTGTGDTGELFF. CDR3 nucleotide sequence: TGCAGCGTTGACACCGGGACAGGGGACACCGGGGAGCTGTTTTTT. This sequence joins TRBV29-1 and TRBJ2-2, with 10 bases matching TRBD1. The germline CDR1 and CDR2 sequences are SQVTM and ANQGSEA. V lost 3 bases and J lost 3; bases outside the gene matches: 4. The CDR3 loop spans 15 amino acids.

Regarding this clone: Other nucleotide sequences in the sample specify the same CDR3. The V call is TRBV27, the J call TRBJ2-1; the match to TRBD1 covers 7 bases. The trim removed 5 bases at V and 1 base at J, leaving 5 bases unmatched. This CDR3 has 15 amino acids. CDR1 and CDR2 from the germline V gene are MNHEY and SMNVEV (reference sequence). In DNA form, the CDR3 reads TGTGCCAGCAGTCCCCGGACAGGTTCCTACAATGAGCAGTTCTTC. Translation gives CASSPRTGSYNEQFF.

The V gene is TRBV15, the J gene TRBJ1-1; D is unclear. The V gene lost 2 bases and the J gene lost 3 bases, with 13 bases spanning the gap. CDR1 and CDR2 (germline): LNHNV, YYDKDF (reference sequence). The CDR3 loop spans 15 amino acids. The CDR3 region is CATSRYGGGDTEAFF. CDR3 nucleotide sequence: TGTGCCACCAGCAGATATGGAGGCGGGGACACTGAAGCTTTCTTT. Together with reference TRBV15 and TRBJ1-1, the CDR3 gives the full variable domain: DAMVIQNPRYQVTQFGKPVTLSCSQTLNHNVMYWYQQKSSQAPKLLFHYYDKDFNNEADTPDNFQSRRPNTSFCFLDIRSPGLGDTAMYLCATSRYGGGDTEAFFGQGTRLTVV.

This chain uses TRBV21-1 with TRBJ2-7; the table gives TRBD2 as D, unverified against the DNA. TRBV21-1 is recorded as a pseudogene. This CDR3 region has 17 residues. The CDR3 is CASRADYEREGPWEQYF. CDR3 DNA: TGTGCCAGCAGAGCTGACTATGAGCGGGAGGGTCCATGGGAGCAGTACTTC.

CDR3 nucleotide sequence: TGTGCCAGTAGTATCGGGGACAGGGGAACTAGCAATCAGCCCCAGCATTTT. It translates to CASSIGDRGTSNQPQHF. V usage is TRBV19 and J usage is TRBJ1-5, with 10 bases that match TRBD1. This CDR3 spans 17 amino acids. The trim removed 3 bases at V and 0 bases at J, leaving 5 bases unmatched. In germline, CDR1 is LNHDA, CDR2 SQIVND (reference sequence).

The chain combines TRBV18 with TRBJ2-7, with 8 positions matching TRBD1. Per germline, CDR1 KGHSH and CDR2 LQKENI. This CDR3 has 13 amino acids. V lost 2 bases and J lost 4; bases outside the gene matches: 1. The CDR3 protein is CASSPTGGYEQYF. CDR3 DNA: TGTGCCAGCTCACCAACAGGGGGGTACGAGCAGTACTTC.

V is TRBV2 and J is TRBJ2-1, with D possibly TRBD2 on 6 matching bases. V lost 5 bases to trimming and J lost 4 bases, with 12 bases between them. This CDR3 has 14 residues. CDR1 is SNHLY, CDR2 FYNNEI, per germline. The DNA of the CDR3 is TGTGCCAGCAGTACTAGCCAAACATACAATGAGCAGTTCTTC. Translating gives CASSTSQTYNEQFF.